The sequence of this T cell receptor (beta chain) was determined in a study of blood T cell repertoires in COVID-19. In the study overall: Nucleic acid was either cDNA or gDNA, and it came from T cells, B-cell-depleted T cells, or PBMCs.

Profiling relied on immunoSEQ multiplex PCR, and the TCRdb table lists in-frame clones only, not all of them. The profile shows some 300,000 clones, around 88% of them singletons. The length of the CDR3 is 16 residues. With 3 bases removed from V and 5 bases from J, the gap between germline ends came to 16 bases. Germline loops: CDR1 KGHDR, CDR2 SFDVKD. Source material: peripheral blood. V is TRBV24-1 and J is TRBJ2-1; D is perhaps TRBD2 (7 bases). This receptor was taken from a woman in her seventies with COVID-19, enrolled during active disease. DNA for the CDR3: TGTGCCACCAGTGATCAAACTAAGGGGGGGAACAATGAGCAGTTCTTC. Protein: CATSDQTKGGNNEQFF.